This TCR beta chain originates from a study of OX40 agonist ivuxolimab in advanced cancers. In the study overall: Patients were around 83% male with ages roughly 23 to 85, mean around 61. Findings and caveats of the study: CD8+ T cells averaged more expanded clones than CD4+. Clonal expansion from baseline to week 6 occurred in both CD4+ and CD8+ T cells.

Autoimmune disease history or systemic immunosuppression excluded patients. Sequenced by immunoSEQ multiplex PCR; TCRdb stores in-frame clones only, minus some. The table shows some 70,000 clones, with around 80% occurring only once. A note on this clone: Its matching antigen is unknown.

This CDR3 has 14 amino acids. V shed 3 bases and J shed 6 bases, with 9 bases lying between them. The germline V gene encodes CDR1 MGHDK and CDR2 SYGVNS. The sequencing here drew on CD4+ or CD8+ T cells sorted from blood, taken in a trial of the OX40 agonist ivuxolimab. This chain uses TRBV25-1 with TRBJ1-6; D is uncertain. This TCR was recovered from an adult with an advanced solid tumor such as melanoma, head and neck, liver or kidney cancer. The DNA of the CDR3 is TGTGCCAGCAGTGACGCCTTGGTTAATTCACCCCTCCACTTT. Its protein is CASSDALVNSPLHF.